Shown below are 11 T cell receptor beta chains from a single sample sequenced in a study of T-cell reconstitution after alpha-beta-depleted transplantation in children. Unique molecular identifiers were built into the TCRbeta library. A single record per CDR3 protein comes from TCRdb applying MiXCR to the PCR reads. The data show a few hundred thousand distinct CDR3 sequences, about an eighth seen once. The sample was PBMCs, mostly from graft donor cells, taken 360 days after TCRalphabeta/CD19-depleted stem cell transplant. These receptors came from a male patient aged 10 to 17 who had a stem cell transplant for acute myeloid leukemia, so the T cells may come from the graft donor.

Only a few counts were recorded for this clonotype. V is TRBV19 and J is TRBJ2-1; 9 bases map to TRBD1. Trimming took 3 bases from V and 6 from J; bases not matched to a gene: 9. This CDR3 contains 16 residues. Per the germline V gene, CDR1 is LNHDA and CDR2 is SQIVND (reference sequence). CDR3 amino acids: CASSIPLGTGRNEQFF. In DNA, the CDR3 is TGTGCCAGTAGTATCCCCCTCGGGACAGGGCGCAATGAGCAGTTCTTC.

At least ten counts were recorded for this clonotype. CDR3 nucleotide sequence: TGCAGCGTTGAAGGCGGGAGCAGCATCGGGCAGTTCTTC. This sequence encodes CSVEGGSSIGQFF. The rearrangement uses TRBV29-1 and TRBJ2-1; 7 bases match TRBD2. Looked up from germline, CDR1 is SQVTM and CDR2 is ANQGSEA. The CDR3 contains 13 residues. Germline trimming cut 1 base from V and 12 bases from J; bases unmatched to any gene: 9.

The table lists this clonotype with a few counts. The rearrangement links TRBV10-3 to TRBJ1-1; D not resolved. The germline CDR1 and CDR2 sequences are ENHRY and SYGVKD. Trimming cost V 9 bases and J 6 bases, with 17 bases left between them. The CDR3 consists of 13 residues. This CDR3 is CAIRAQVSPEAFF. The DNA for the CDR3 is TGTGCCATTCGGGCCCAGGTTTCTCCTGAAGCTTTCTTT.

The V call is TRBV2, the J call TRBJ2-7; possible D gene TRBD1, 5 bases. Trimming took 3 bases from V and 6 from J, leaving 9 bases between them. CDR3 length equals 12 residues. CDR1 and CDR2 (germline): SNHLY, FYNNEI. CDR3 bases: TGTGCCAGCAGTGAGGACATTGGCGAGCAGTACTTC. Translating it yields CASSEDIGEQYF.

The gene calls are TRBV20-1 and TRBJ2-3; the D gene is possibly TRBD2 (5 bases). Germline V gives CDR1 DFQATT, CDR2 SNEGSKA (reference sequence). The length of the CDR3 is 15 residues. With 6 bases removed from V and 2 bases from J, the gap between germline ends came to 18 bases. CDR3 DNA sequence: TGCAGTGCCCCCCCTAGCTGGTCACCCACAGATACGCAGTATTTT. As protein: CSAPPSWSPTDTQYF.

CDR3 region: CASSRYETQYF. As DNA, the CDR3 is TGTGCCAGCAGTCGGTACGAGACCCAGTACTTC. This chain uses TRBV6-5 with TRBJ2-5; D is unresolved. CDR1 and CDR2 from the germline V gene are MNHEY and SVGAGI. V lost 5 bases and J lost 5, with 6 bases in between. The CDR3 runs 11 residues.

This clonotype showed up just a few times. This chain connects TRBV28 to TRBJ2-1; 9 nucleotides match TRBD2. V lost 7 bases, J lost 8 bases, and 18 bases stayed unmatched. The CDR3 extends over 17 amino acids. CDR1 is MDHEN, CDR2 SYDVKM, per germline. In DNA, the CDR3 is TGTGCCAGCACACCTCGCCCCCGCACTAGCGGGCCGGATGAGCAGTTCTTC. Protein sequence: CASTPRPRTSGPDEQFF.

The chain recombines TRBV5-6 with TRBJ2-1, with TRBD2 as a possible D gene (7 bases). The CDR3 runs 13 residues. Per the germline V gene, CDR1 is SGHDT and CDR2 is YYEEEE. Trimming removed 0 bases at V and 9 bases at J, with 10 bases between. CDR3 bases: TGTGCCAGCAGCTTGGGGGGGGGCAGTGAGCAGTTCTTC. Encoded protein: CASSLGGGSEQFF.

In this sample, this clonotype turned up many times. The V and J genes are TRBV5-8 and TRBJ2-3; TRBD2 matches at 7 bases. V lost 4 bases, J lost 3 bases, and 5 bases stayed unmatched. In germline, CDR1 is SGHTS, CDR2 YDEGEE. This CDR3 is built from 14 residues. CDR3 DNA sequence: TGTGCCAGCAGCAGGGGAGGGCGGACAGATACGCAGTATTTT. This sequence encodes CASSRGGRTDTQYF.

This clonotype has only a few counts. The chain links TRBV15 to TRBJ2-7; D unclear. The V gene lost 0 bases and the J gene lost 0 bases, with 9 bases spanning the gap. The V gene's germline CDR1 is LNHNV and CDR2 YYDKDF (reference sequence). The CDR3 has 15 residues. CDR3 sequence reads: CATSRDFGYSYEQYF. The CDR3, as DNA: TGTGCCACCAGCAGAGATTTTGGCTACTCCTACGAGCAGTACTTC.

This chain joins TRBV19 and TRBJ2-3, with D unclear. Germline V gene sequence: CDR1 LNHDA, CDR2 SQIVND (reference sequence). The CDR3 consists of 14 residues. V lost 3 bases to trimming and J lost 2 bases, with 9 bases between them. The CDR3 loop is CASSIEILTDTQYF. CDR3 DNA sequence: TGTGCCAGTAGTATCGAGATCCTCACAGATACGCAGTATTTT.